This is a list of T cell receptor beta chains from one sample in a study of OX40 agonist ivuxolimab in advanced cancers. Only in-frame clones appear in the TCRdb table, and some are missing; sequencing was by immunoSEQ multiplex PCR. The sample consists of 100,000 to 130,000 clones, more than 85% of them appearing once. The material sequenced was CD4+ or CD8+ T cells sorted from blood, taken in a trial of the OX40 agonist ivuxolimab. These receptors originate from an adult with an advanced solid tumor such as melanoma, head and neck, liver or kidney cancer. CDR3s leave out the opening cysteine and the closing phenylalanine or tryptophan. Each record gives: CDR3 length, J gene, D gene, V gene, CDR3 protein. D genes are given only for firm matches.

>11|TRBJ1-2|-|TRBV6-5
ASSNGAAYGYT
>12|TRBJ1-4|-|TRBV6-1
ASSVGQGGEKLF
>15|TRBJ2-3|TRBD2|TRBV10-3
AISRVKAGGRTDTQY
>11|TRBJ2-5|TRBD1|TRBV29-1
SGGTGGRVTQY
>10|TRBJ2-2|-|TRBV2
ASIEGPGELF
>14|TRBJ2-6|-|TRBV5-1
ASKTDSYSGANVLT
>14|TRBJ2-3|-|TRBV11-2
ASSLGQIHDTDTQY
>15|TRBJ2-6|-|TRBV9
DSSVWNGRSGANVLT
>15|TRBJ2-7|TRBD2|TRBV4-1
ASSQVSGGYRSYEQY
>14|TRBJ1-2|-|TRBV6-5
ASSYSGWEVGYGYT
>13|TRBJ2-7|-|TRBV2
ASSVKPGGSYEQY
>11|TRBJ2-7|TRBD2|TRBV5-6
ASSRAGVHEQY
>12|TRBJ2-3|TRBD1|TRBV30
AWSVGGPTDTQY
>12|TRBJ2-5|-|TRBV27
ASSLSDRQETQY
>10|TRBJ2-3|-|TRBV11-2
ASSPTTDTQY
>11|TRBJ1-5|-|TRBV30
AWSVGVDQPQH
>14|TRBJ1-2|TRBD1|TRBV5-4
ASSQDWDGTGHGYT
>14|TRBJ2-5|TRBD2|TRBV2
ASSALVAGGQETQY
>12|TRBJ2-5|TRBD1|TRBV28
ASTRQGALETQY
>12|TRBJ2-2|TRBD1|TRBV2
ATPRDSHTGELF
>11|TRBJ1-2|TRBD1|TRBV30
AWRDRGDYGYT
>15|TRBJ1-6|TRBD1|TRBV25-1
ASSRVPRDRGNSPLH
>14|TRBJ1-1|-|TRBV6-5
ASSYSGGLVNTEAF
>13|TRBJ2-1|TRBD2|TRBV7-9
ASSLTSGGYNEQF
>12|TRBJ2-2|-|TRBV19
ACRGHLNTGELF
>12|TRBJ2-7|-|TRBV6-1
ASSEHIGGYEQY
>11|TRBJ2-3|-|TRBV29-1
SVMGVSTDTQY
>13|TRBJ2-3|TRBD2|TRBV10-1
ASSLSGTPPDTQY
>13|TRBJ1-5|-|TRBV6-5
ASTRGWGNNQPQH
>13|TRBJ1-1|-|TRBV10-3
AISAWGEGNTEAF
>15|TRBJ1-4|TRBD1|TRBV10-3
AISAGQAFATNEKLF
>11|TRBJ2-1|-|TRBV5-4
ASSLISGDEQF
>11|TRBJ2-7|-|TRBV6-5
ASSQDIIYEQY
>11|TRBJ1-1|TRBD1|TRBV29-1
SVEGQKNTEAF
>10|TRBJ2-2|-|TRBV6-1
ATTTAGGELF
>11|TRBJ2-2|-|TRBV19
ASAPRFTGELF
>17|TRBJ2-7|TRBD2|TRBV7-2
ASSLYFSGLAGGSYEQY
>15|TRBJ2-5|TRBD2|TRBV2
ASSDFVLAGEKETQY
>12|TRBJ2-7|-|TRBV5-6
ASSPPAGSYEQY
>12|TRBJ1-5|-|TRBV5-1
ASSLRTDNQPQH
>11|TRBJ2-7|TRBD1|TRBV29-1
SVGPDRGTEQY
>12|TRBJ2-7|-|TRBV30
AWSVAKVFYEQY